These 7 T cell receptor beta chains originate from one sample sequenced in a study of control samples from healthy donors and cancer patients. Assay: immunoSEQ multiplex PCR; the TCRdb copy retains only in-frame clones and omits some. Counted here are over 100,000 clones, 80% to 95% occurring once; the ten biggest clones make up 5.5% to 7%. The sample comprised blood. The receptors shown here come from a man between 18 and 29 years old in good health.

The chain carries TRBV4-1 and TRBJ2-7; 12 bases map to TRBD2. After removal of 4 bases from V and 6 bases from J, the junction contained 10 bases not matched to a gene. The CDR3 is 16 amino acids. CDR1 is MGHRA and CDR2 is YSYEKL in the germline V gene. As DNA, the CDR3 is TGCGCCAGCAGCCCCCTTGGACTAGCGGGGCGAAGCGAGCAGTACTTC. Amino acids: CASSPLGLAGRSEQYF.

The chain is built from TRBV6-1 and TRBJ2-6; D may be TRBD1 (6 bases). Between the trimmed V and J ends, which lost 3 bases and 0 bases, there was a span of 21 bases. The germline gives CDR1 MNHNS, CDR2 SASEGT. The CDR3 consists of 20 residues. The CDR3 nucleotides read TGTGCCAGCAGTGATGGCCGTGCCAGGGGTCTCCGCTCTGGGGCCAACGTCCTGACTTTC. Translation: CASSDGRARGLRSGANVLTF.

V gene TRBV4-2 combines with J gene TRBJ1-4; D gene unclear. This CDR3 is built from 13 residues. V dropped 4 bases and J dropped 4 bases, with 7 bases sitting between them. Germline CDR1 is LGHNA and CDR2 is YNFKEQ. DNA of the CDR3: TGTGCCAGCAGCCGGTACAGTAATGAAAAACTGTTTTTT. Its protein is CASSRYSNEKLFF.

The CDR3 is CASSSGNGGAGTDTQYF. CDR3 sequence (DNA): TGCGCCAGCAGCTCGGGGAACGGGGGGGCTGGCACAGATACGCAGTATTTT. The genes are TRBV5-1 and TRBJ2-3; 8 bases are a match to TRBD2. The CDR3 has 17 amino acids. Germline values: CDR1 SGHRS, CDR2 YFSETQ. V dropped 3 bases and J dropped 1; count of bases not matched to a gene: 10.

The rearrangement links TRBV6-6 to TRBJ1-2; no definite D call. CDR1 and CDR2 from the germline V gene are MNHNY and SVGAGI (reference sequence). CDR3 length: 15 amino acids. Trimming left V 7 bases short and J 2 bases short, with 17 bases between. For the CDR3, the DNA is TGTGCCAGCATTAAACGGGTCCCACAGAACTATGGCTACACCTTC. Translating gives CASIKRVPQNYGYTF.

The chain carries TRBV2 and TRBJ1-2; D not certain. CDR1 and CDR2 (germline): SNHLY, FYNNEI. Trimming took 4 bases from V and 4 from J, leaving 10 bases between them. This CDR3 spans 13 amino acids. This chain's CDR3 is CASSGTFFYGYTF. The CDR3 bases are TGTGCCAGCAGTGGGACCTTCTTCTATGGCTACACCTTC.

The CDR3 spells CASSKTGTGGNNEQFF. In nucleotides, the CDR3 is TGTGCCAGTAGTAAAACCGGGACAGGGGGGAACAATGAGCAGTTCTTC. V gene TRBV19 combines with J gene TRBJ2-1; the match to TRBD1 covers 11 bases. The CDR3 covers 16 residues. Germline V gene sequence: CDR1 LNHDA, CDR2 SQIVND (reference sequence). Trimming took 4 bases from V and 5 from J; bases not matched to a gene: 7. Full variable domain (outside the CDR3, taken from reference TRBV19 and TRBJ2-1): DGGITQSPKYLFRKEGQNVTLSCEQNLNHDAMYWYRQDPGQGLRLIYYSQIVNDFQKGDIAEGYSVSREKKESFPLTVTSAQKNPTAFYLCASSKTGTGGNNEQFFGPGTRLTVL.